A selection of T cell receptor beta chains follows, all from one sample in a study of T cell changes during pregnancy in multiple sclerosis. Repertoires were generated with immunoSEQ multiplex PCR, while TCRdb's copy carries only in-frame clones and drops some. The profile covers tens of thousands of clones, with 92% appearing a single time and around 1.6% taken by the ten largest. The sequencing here drew on peripheral blood, taken after pregnancy. All receptors derive from a female donor with multiple sclerosis, enrolled in a pregnancy study. Each CDR3 is given without its conserved first and last residue. Each record gives: J gene, V gene, CDR3 protein.

J gene: TRBJ2-7
V gene: TRBV6-1
CDR3 protein: ASRGEAYEQY

J gene: TRBJ1-2
V gene: TRBV7-2
CDR3 protein: ASSLDRGEYGYT

J gene: TRBJ1-4
V gene: TRBV28
CDR3 protein: ASSSDGQPSNEKLF

J gene: TRBJ2-5
V gene: TRBV19
CDR3 protein: ASSPLRASGSGETQY

J gene: TRBJ2-1
V gene: TRBV27
CDR3 protein: ASSWASGNNEQF

J gene: TRBJ2-1
V gene: TRBV30
CDR3 protein: AWLDNEQF

J gene: TRBJ1-1
V gene: TRBV19
CDR3 protein: ASSIGSTGLEAF

J gene: TRBJ2-4
V gene: TRBV19
CDR3 protein: ASSLLPGLAEAAKNIQY

J gene: TRBJ2-5
V gene: TRBV29-1
CDR3 protein: SVGTGLAGPETQY

J gene: TRBJ2-7
V gene: TRBV7-9
CDR3 protein: ASSLRKEREQY

J gene: TRBJ1-3
V gene: TRBV2
CDR3 protein: ASSIARRQGANTIY

J gene: TRBJ1-3
V gene: TRBV27
CDR3 protein: ASRPTSGNTIY

J gene: TRBJ2-1
V gene: TRBV9
CDR3 protein: ASSVGLLAGPNEQF

J gene: TRBJ2-7
V gene: TRBV5-1
CDR3 protein: ASSVGETSYEQY

J gene: TRBJ1-1
V gene: TRBV2
CDR3 protein: ASSEFLTEAF

J gene: TRBJ2-5
V gene: TRBV2
CDR3 protein: ASSRGSGGVKQETQY

J gene: TRBJ1-1
V gene: TRBV9
CDR3 protein: ASSVGPGQGRTEAF

J gene: TRBJ2-7
V gene: TRBV19
CDR3 protein: ASSIVAGASSYEQY

J gene: TRBJ2-3
V gene: TRBV5-1
CDR3 protein: ASSLNLAGITDTQY

J gene: TRBJ2-1
V gene: TRBV5-1
CDR3 protein: ASSRNGGSYNEQF

J gene: TRBJ2-1
V gene: TRBV28
CDR3 protein: ASSAPEGDRGPLSF

J gene: TRBJ1-1
V gene: TRBV28
CDR3 protein: ASSSTEAF

J gene: TRBJ2-7
V gene: TRBV10-2
CDR3 protein: ASSVDSSYEQY

J gene: TRBJ2-5
V gene: TRBV5-4
CDR3 protein: ASRRWTSGQETQY

J gene: TRBJ1-2
V gene: TRBV28
CDR3 protein: ASSSPGASRITNYGYT